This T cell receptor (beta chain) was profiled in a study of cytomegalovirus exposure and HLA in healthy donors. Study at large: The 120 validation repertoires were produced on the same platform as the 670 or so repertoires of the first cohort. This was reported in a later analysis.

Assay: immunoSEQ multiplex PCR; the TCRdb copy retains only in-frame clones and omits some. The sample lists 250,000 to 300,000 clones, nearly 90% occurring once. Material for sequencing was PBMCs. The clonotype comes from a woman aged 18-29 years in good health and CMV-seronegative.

The CDR3 sequence: CASSRLGAGVTGEQFF. The CDR3 DNA reads TGTGCCAGCAGTCGATTAGGAGCGGGGGTGACCGGGGAGCAGTTCTTC. This chain joins TRBV2 and TRBJ2-1; TRBD2 aligns across 8 bases. This CDR3 region has 16 residues. The germline gives CDR1 SNHLY, CDR2 FYNNEI. With V trimmed by 5 bases and J by 10 bases, 16 bases remained unmatched.